Shown below are 32 T cell receptor beta chains from a single sample sequenced in a study of T-cell memory formation after mild COVID-19. TCRdb independently ran MiXCR on the 5' RACE reads; one entry per CDR3 protein. Of about 400,000 distinct CDR3 sequences in the sample, roughly 15% were seen once. The material sequenced was PBMCs or a T cell subset sorted from them (not recorded which). These receptors were obtained from a man aged 18 to 29 who had mild COVID-19 (a few samples of this study predate the infection). Cell type and time point are not known.

The chain combines TRBV5-4 with TRBJ2-2; 8 bases are a match to TRBD1. This CDR3 comprises 14 residues. Unmatched junction bases numbered 5, after V lost 4 bases and J lost 6 bases. Per the germline V gene, CDR1 is SGHNT and CDR2 is YYREEE (reference sequence). The CDR3 is CASSAKTGAGELFF. In DNA form, the CDR3 reads TGTGCCAGCAGCGCTAAGACAGGGGCCGGGGAGCTGTTTTTT.

CDR3 coding DNA: TGTGCCATCAGGCCGGGCGGCCCCAACACTGAAGCTTTCTTT. Amino acid sequence: CAIRPGGPNTEAFF. This rearrangement joins TRBV10-3 to TRBJ1-1; no clear D gene. Germline CDR1 reads ENHRY; CDR2 reads SYGVKD. V lost 6 bases and J 2 bases, leaving 13 bases between the germline ends. The CDR3 runs to 14 residues.

The chain has TRBV3-1 and TRBJ1-2, with TRBD1 matching over 12 bases. Germline assignment: CDR1 LGHDT and CDR2 YNNKEL (reference sequence). Trimming cost V 4 bases and J 2 bases; bases outside gene matches: 5. The CDR3 is made up of 16 amino acids. DNA of the CDR3: TGTGCCAGCAGCCTCGCCGGGACAGGGGGCAACTATGGCTACACCTTC. The encoded protein is CASSLAGTGGNYGYTF.

This clonotype was observed a few times. The chain recombines TRBV12-3 or TRBV12-4 with TRBJ2-1, with D possibly being TRBD1 (6 bases). Trimming stripped 2 bases from V and 7 bases from J, with 15 bases between. The CDR3 has 15 residues. This CDR3 is CASSLRTVTLNEQFF. The DNA of the CDR3 is TGTGCCAGCAGTTTACGGACAGTCACTTTGAATGAGCAGTTCTTC.

This clonotype has at least ten counts. This chain links TRBV20-1 with TRBJ2-2, with D possibly matching TRBD1 (5 bases). CDR1 is DFQATT, CDR2 SNEGSKA, per germline (reference sequence). The length of the CDR3 is 17 residues. Trimming pared 0 bases from V and 3 bases from J, leaving 17 bases between. CDR3 nucleotide sequence: TGCAGTGCTAGAGATTTGTTTTCAGGGTCGTACACCGGGGAGCTGTTTTTT. Translation: CSARDLFSGSYTGELFF.

The rearrangement links TRBV29-1 to TRBJ2-3; tentatively, D is TRBD2 (6 bases). V was cut by 7 bases and J by 0 bases, with 8 bases left in between. This CDR3 spans 12 amino acids. Per the germline V gene, CDR1 is SQVTM and CDR2 is ANQGSEA. CDR3 sequence: CSAGGSTDTQYF. CDR3 DNA: TGCAGCGCCGGAGGGAGCACAGATACGCAGTATTTT.

This clonotype was recorded a few times. This chain uses TRBV29-1 with TRBJ2-2, with D possibly matching TRBD1 (6 bases). Deletions cut 4 bases from V and 4 bases from J, with 16 bases between. This CDR3 spans 15 amino acids. Germline CDR1 reads SQVTM; CDR2 reads ANQGSEA. The CDR3 nucleotides are TGCAGCGTTGCCCCTCGGACAGCGGCCACCGGGGAGCTGTTTTTT. Encoded protein: CSVAPRTAATGELFF.

The chain carries TRBV12-3 or TRBV12-4 and TRBJ2-3; TRBD2 aligns across 7 bases. CDR3 length equals 17 residues. V gave up 5 bases and J gave up 2 bases; unmatched junction bases: 13. DNA of the CDR3: TGTGCCAGCAGTCCCCCTCGAGGGCTAGCGGACACAGATACGCAGTATTTT. It specifies CASSPPRGLADTDTQYF.

V is TRBV3-1 and J is TRBJ2-3; D possibly corresponds to TRBD2 (5 bases). The V end was cut by 3 bases, the J end by 6 bases, with 10 bases between. The CDR3 is 13 residues long. CDR1 is LGHDT, CDR2 YNNKEL, per germline (reference sequence). CDR3 bases: TGTGCCAGCAGCCACGCGGGTGGCGATACGCAGTATTTT. As protein: CASSHAGGDTQYF.

This clonotype was seen more than once but under ten times. This chain links TRBV7-2 with TRBJ1-4; 7 bases are a match to TRBD1. Germline lookup yields CDR1 SGHTA and CDR2 FQGNSA. The trim removed 5 bases at V and 2 bases at J, leaving 8 bases unmatched. This CDR3 has 16 amino acids. The CDR3: CASSPQGVGTNEKLFF. CDR3 bases: TGTGCCAGCAGCCCCCAGGGGGTCGGGACTAATGAAAAACTGTTTTTT.

This clonotype came up a few times. This sequence joins TRBV27 and TRBJ2-7; no definite D call. The CDR3 totals 11 residues. Germline V gene data show CDR1 as MNHEY and CDR2 as SMNVEV (reference sequence). Trimming pared 6 bases from V and 8 bases from J, leaving 11 bases between. The CDR3 region has the DNA TGTGCCAGCAGAGAAGGGAAGAAGCAGTACGTC. Protein product: CASREGKKQYV.

Only a few counts were recorded for this clonotype. The V and J genes are TRBV11-2 and TRBJ1-3; no firm D call. Trimming pared 2 bases from V and 0 bases from J, leaving 5 bases between. Germline CDR1 reads SGHAT; CDR2 reads FQNNGV. The CDR3 runs to 14 residues. CDR3 bases: TGTGCCAGCAGCTTAATGGGCTCTGGAAACACCATATATTTT. This gives the protein CASSLMGSGNTIYF.

This chain connects TRBV30 to TRBJ2-7, with a possible D match to TRBD2 (6 bases). V was cut by 8 bases and J by 4 bases, with 15 bases left in between. Looked up from germline, CDR1 is GTSNPN and CDR2 is SVGIG (reference sequence). This CDR3 is built from 12 residues. CDR3 DNA sequence: TGTGCCGGAGGGAAGGGCCTTTACGAGCAGTACTTC. Protein sequence: CAGGKGLYEQYF. Full variable domain (missing parts from reference TRBV30 and TRBJ2-7): SQTIHQWPATLVQPVGSPLSLECTVEGTSNPNLYWYRQAAGRGLQLLFYSVGIGQISSEVPQNLSASRPQDRQFILSSKKLLLSDSGFYLCAGGKGLYEQYFGPGTRLTVT.

At least ten counts were recorded for this clonotype. The chain employs TRBV5-1 and TRBJ2-2; D gene uncertain. Germline assignment: CDR1 SGHRS and CDR2 YFSETQ. The CDR3 is 15 amino acids. V lost 0 bases and J 2 bases, leaving 8 bases between the germline ends. The CDR3 protein is CASSLGASNTGELFF. CDR3 nucleotide sequence: TGCGCCAGCAGCTTGGGTGCGAGTAACACCGGGGAGCTGTTTTTT.

This clonotype was detected a few times. This chain connects TRBV6-5 to TRBJ2-3; 10 positions match TRBD1. Germline values: CDR1 MNHEY, CDR2 SVGAGI. This CDR3 is 15 amino acids long. With V trimmed by 4 bases and J by 1 base, 2 bases remained unmatched. The CDR3 region is CASSFGTGGTDTQYF. DNA of the CDR3: TGTGCCAGCAGTTTCGGGACAGGGGGCACAGATACGCAGTATTTT.

V and J are TRBV4-2 and TRBJ2-7; a possible D gene is TRBD2 (6 bases). The germline CDR1 and CDR2 sequences are LGHNA and YNFKEQ. The CDR3 is made up of 14 amino acids. V was shortened by 1 base and J by 5 bases, with 12 bases between the two germline ends. The CDR3 DNA follows: TGTGCCAGCAGCCAAGCCCCTCGCGGGGACGAGCAGTACTTC. Protein product: CASSQAPRGDEQYF.

Only a few counts were recorded for this clonotype. The chain carries TRBV7-9 and TRBJ1-3; D perhaps matches TRBD1 (5 bases). The CDR3 loop spans 13 amino acids. In germline, CDR1 is SEHNR, CDR2 FQNEAQ (reference sequence). CDR3 in DNA: TGTGCTAGAGGGGATTCGGCTGGAAACACCATATATTTT. As protein: CARGDSAGNTIYF.

The chain joins TRBV7-6 to TRBJ1-6; the D gene is possibly TRBD1 (5 bases). The CDR3 contains 16 residues. V was pared by 5 bases and J by 0 bases, with 11 bases between. Germline-derived CDR1 and CDR2 are SGHVS and FNYEAQ. CDR3 DNA sequence: TGTGCCAGCAGCCAAGGGGCGAGCTCCTATAATTCACCCCTCCACTTT. Translating it yields CASSQGASSYNSPLHF. Full variable domain (rest looked up from reference TRBV7-6 and TRBJ1-6): GAGVSQSPRYKVTKRGQDVALRCDPISGHVSLYWYRQALGQGPEFLTYFNYEAQQDKSGLPNDRFSAERPEGSISTLTIQRTEQRDSAMYRCASSQGASSYNSPLHFGNGTRLTVT.

This clonotype was counted only a few times. The chain joins TRBV7-8 to TRBJ1-5; perhaps TRBD1 as D (6 bases). The germline CDR1 and CDR2 sequences are SGHVS and FQNEAQ. Trimming removed 3 bases from V and 0 bases from J, with 12 bases in between. The CDR3 totals 16 residues. CDR3 amino acids: CASSFGQLYSNQPQHF. CDR3 bases: TGTGCCAGCAGCTTCGGACAGCTATATAGCAATCAGCCCCAGCATTTT.

The chain is built from TRBV3-1 and TRBJ2-6; D is unclear. The germline V gene has CDR1 LGHDT and CDR2 YNNKEL (reference sequence). This CDR3 contains 19 residues. The V end was cut by 2 bases, the J end by 0 bases, with 17 bases between. The CDR3 DNA follows: TGTGCCAGCAGCCAAATCCGGAATGGAATTATCTCTGGGGCCAACGTCCTGACTTTC. Residues: CASSQIRNGIISGANVLTF.

This chain connects TRBV7-3 to TRBJ2-1, with a tentative D call TRBD1 (5 bases). CDR1 and CDR2 (germline): SGHTA, FQGTGA. V was cut by 4 bases and J by 9 bases, with 13 bases left in between. This CDR3 is built from 13 residues. The CDR3: CASSSLQGTEQFF. The CDR3 DNA is TGTGCCAGCAGCTCACTCCAGGGAACTGAGCAGTTCTTC. Supplemented by reference TRBV7-3 and TRBJ2-1, the full variable domain reads GAGVSQTPSNKVTEKGKYVELRCDPISGHTALYWYRQSLGQGPEFLIYFQGTGAADDSGLPNDRFFAVRPEGSVSTLKIQRTERGDSAVYLCASSSLQGTEQFFGPGTRLTVL.

The genes are TRBV9 and TRBJ2-3, with 8 bases lining up with TRBD2. V lost 6 bases to trimming and J lost 1 base; unmatched junction nucleotides: 7. Germline V gene data show CDR1 as SGDLS and CDR2 as YYNGEE. The CDR3 has 15 residues. This CDR3 reads CASTDSGVRTDTQYF. The CDR3 nucleotides are TGTGCCAGCACCGATAGCGGGGTACGCACAGATACGCAGTATTTT.

This clonotype was recorded many times. The V gene is TRBV7-2, the J gene TRBJ2-1; weak D call: TRBD1 (5 bases). There are 12 residues in the CDR3. With 5 bases removed from V and 7 bases from J, the gap between germline ends came to 9 bases. The germline CDR1 and CDR2 sequences are SGHTA and FQGNSA. CDR3 loop: CASSQAGNEQFF. CDR3 sequence (DNA): TGTGCCAGCAGCCAAGCAGGGAATGAGCAGTTCTTC.

This clonotype appeared many times. The V call is TRBV28, the J call TRBJ2-5, with D possibly being TRBD1 (6 bases). Germline V gives CDR1 MDHEN, CDR2 SYDVKM. The CDR3 runs 12 residues. V was shortened by 6 bases and J by 5 bases, with 10 bases between the two germline ends. CDR3 loop: CASRGQRETQYF. The CDR3 DNA reads TGTGCCAGCAGAGGACAGAGGGAGACCCAGTACTTC.

The J gene is TRBJ2-1, the V gene TRBV6-6; D is ambiguous. Germline CDR1 reads MNHNY; CDR2 reads SVGAGI (reference sequence). The CDR3 extends over 14 amino acids. V lost 4 bases to trimming and J lost 5 bases, with 12 bases between them. The CDR3 is CASSFKSRDNEQFF. The CDR3 nucleotides are TGTGCCAGCAGTTTTAAGAGCCGAGACAATGAGCAGTTCTTC.

This chain links TRBV5-5 with TRBJ2-3, with TRBD2 matching over 8 bases. The ends lost 3 bases at V and 0 bases at J; junction bases unmatched: 3. The CDR3 is made up of 15 amino acids. Germline V gene sequence: CDR1 SGHKS, CDR2 YYEKEE (reference sequence). In DNA, the CDR3 is TGTGCCAGCAGCTACAGACTAGCGAGCACAGATACGCAGTATTTT. Amino acids: CASSYRLASTDTQYF.

This clonotype showed up just a few times. CDR3: CASSTSVEQFF. DNA of the CDR3: TGTGCCAGTAGTACTAGTGTTGAGCAGTTCTTC. The chain couples TRBV19 to TRBJ2-1; D not resolved. CDR1 and CDR2 from the germline V gene are LNHDA and SQIVND (reference sequence). Deletions cut 4 bases from V and 9 bases from J, with 7 bases between. The CDR3 sequence is 11 residues long.

This clonotype was seen more than once but under ten times. This chain uses TRBV10-1 with TRBJ2-7; tentative D call: TRBD1 (5 bases). From germline, CDR1 is WNHNN and CDR2 SYGVQD (reference sequence). Trimming removed 11 bases from V and 6 bases from J, with 26 bases in between. CDR3 length: 15 residues. The chain's CDR3 is CARTYWRRVASEQYF. CDR3 nucleotides: TGCGCCCGGACATACTGGCGTAGGGTGGCGTCCGAGCAGTACTTC.

In its sample, this clonotype was seen a few times. The rearrangement uses TRBV7-9 and TRBJ2-5; D may be TRBD2 (5 bases). The CDR3 totals 16 residues. Trimming removed 0 bases from V and 5 bases from J, with 16 bases in between. Germline CDR1 SEHNR, CDR2 FQNEAQ (reference sequence). The CDR3 bases are TGTGCCAGCAGCTTAGCGCTTACGGCCGAGCGGGAGACCCAGTACTTC. The encoded protein is CASSLALTAERETQYF.

The V and J genes are TRBV9 and TRBJ2-7; TRBD1 matches 8 bases. This CDR3 spans 14 amino acids. CDR1 SGDLS and CDR2 YYNGEE come from the germline V gene. With V trimmed by 3 bases and J by 4 bases, 6 bases remained unmatched. CDR3 bases: TGTGCCAGCAGCGCCCAAGACAGGGGTTACGAGCAGTACTTC. This gives the protein CASSAQDRGYEQYF.

This chain joins TRBV14 and TRBJ1-2; 12 nucleotides line up with TRBD1. CDR1 and CDR2 (germline): SGHDN, FVKESK. The CDR3 is 18 amino acids. The V and J ends lost 5 bases and 7 bases, in that order; junction bases with no gene match: 17. As DNA, the CDR3 is TGTGCCAGCAGCAAAGGGCACCGGGACAGGGGGCTTCGCTTTGGCTACACCTTC. It is translated as CASSKGHRDRGLRFGYTF.

This clonotype has only a few counts. The chain links TRBV28 to TRBJ2-6; perhaps D is TRBD1 or TRBD2 (5 bases each). Germline assignment: CDR1 MDHEN and CDR2 SYDVKM. This CDR3 is built from 16 residues. The DNA for the CDR3 is TGTGCTAAATATCGGGGCCGTAGCTCTGGGGCCAACGTCCTGACTTTC. It encodes CAKYRGRSSGANVLTF.